This is a list of T cell receptor beta chains from one sample in a study of blood T cell repertoires in COVID-19. Clones were sequenced by immunoSEQ multiplex PCR, and TCRdb holds only the in-frame ones, with some missing. The data contain 180,000 or so clones, over 80% of them singletons. The sequenced material came from peripheral blood. These receptor sequences come from a middle-aged woman with COVID-19, enrolled during active disease. CDR3s include the opening cysteine and the closing phenylalanine or tryptophan. A D gene is named only where the DNA matches it firmly. Part of the rows lack a size; the others show once, few, many or a class for expanded clones.

D	J	size	V	DNA	CDR3
TRBD2	TRBJ2-7	-	TRBV5-8	TGTGCCAGCAGCTTTAGCGGGCTAGAGGACGAGCAGTACTTC	CASSFSGLEDEQYF
-	TRBJ1-1	-	TRBV6-5	TGTGCCAGCACACTAAGTACGAGGCAGAACACTGAAGCTTTCTTT	CASTLSTRQNTEAFF
TRBD1	TRBJ2-7	-	TRBV6-5	TGTGCCAGCGAAAACCGGGACAGGGTCCTCTACGAGCAGTACTTC	CASENRDRVLYEQYF
-	TRBJ2-5	few	TRBV11-2	TGTGCCAGCAGCTTAGGGGAGTCGAAGACCCAGTACTTC	CASSLGESKTQYF
-	TRBJ2-1	-	TRBV5-1	TGCGCCAGCAGCGCGGCCGATATACGGGATGAGCAGTTCTTC	CASSAADIRDEQFF
-	TRBJ2-7	once	TRBV7-2	TGTGCCAGCACCTCAGAGGAGATCTCCTACGAGCAGTACTTC	CASTSEEISYEQYF
-	TRBJ1-5	-	TRBV27	TGTGCCAGCAGTTTAGGGAGGGTCAATCAGCCCCAGCATTTT	CASSLGRVNQPQHF
TRBD1	TRBJ1-6	few	TRBV27	TGTGCCAGCAGTTTATTACGGGACAGGGGGTTTAATTCACCCCTCCACTTT	CASSLLRDRGFNSPLHF
-	TRBJ2-1	-	TRBV27	TGTGCCAGCAGAACAGGGAGGGGCGACTACTACAATGAGCAGTTCTTC	CASRTGRGDYYNEQFF
-	TRBJ1-1	-	TRBV10-2	TGCGCCAGCAGTGAGACAGGGAATCGTGAAGCTTTCTTT	CASSETGNREAFF
TRBD2	TRBJ2-2	once	TRBV28	TGTGCCAGCACACTAGCGTATTACACCGGGGAGCTGTTTTTT	CASTLAYYTGELFF